This T cell receptor beta chain derives from a study of cytomegalovirus exposure and HLA in healthy donors. V lost 3 bases to trimming and J lost 4 bases, with 8 bases between them. CDR1 is SGDLS, CDR2 YYNGEE, per germline. The CDR3 is made up of 13 amino acids. Amplification used 60 Vbeta primers and 13 Jbeta primers. Method: immunoSEQ multiplex PCR; TCRdb's copy keeps in-frame clones and lacks some. Among more than 90,000 clones listed, about two thirds were seen once. The TCR comes from a man between 50 and 59 years old in good health and CMV-seronegative. Sequencing used PBMCs. The V and J genes are TRBV9 and TRBJ2-1, with no clear D. This CDR3 is CASSAPRYNEQFF. The DNA for the CDR3 is TGTGCCAGCAGCGCCCCCCGGTACAATGAGCAGTTCTTC.